This T cell receptor (beta chain) was sequenced for a study of T cell changes during pregnancy in multiple sclerosis. The CDR3 runs to 15 residues. Germline trimming cut 4 bases from V and 4 bases from J; bases unmatched to any gene: 7. Germline CDR1 reads MGHRA; CDR2 reads YSYEKL. Sequencing was performed with immunoSEQ multiplex PCR; in TCRdb, only in-frame clones are kept and a portion is missing. The sample carries about 22,000 clones, roughly 87% recorded once. Sequencing used CD8+ T cells from peripheral blood mononuclear cells, obtained after pregnancy. This TCR derives from a female donor with multiple sclerosis, enrolled in a pregnancy study. The chain joins TRBV4-1 to TRBJ2-1, with 7 bases identical to TRBD2. CDR3 protein: CASSPSGTTYNEQFF. The CDR3 coding sequence is TGCGCCAGCAGCCCGTCCGGGACTACATACAATGAGCAGTTCTTC.